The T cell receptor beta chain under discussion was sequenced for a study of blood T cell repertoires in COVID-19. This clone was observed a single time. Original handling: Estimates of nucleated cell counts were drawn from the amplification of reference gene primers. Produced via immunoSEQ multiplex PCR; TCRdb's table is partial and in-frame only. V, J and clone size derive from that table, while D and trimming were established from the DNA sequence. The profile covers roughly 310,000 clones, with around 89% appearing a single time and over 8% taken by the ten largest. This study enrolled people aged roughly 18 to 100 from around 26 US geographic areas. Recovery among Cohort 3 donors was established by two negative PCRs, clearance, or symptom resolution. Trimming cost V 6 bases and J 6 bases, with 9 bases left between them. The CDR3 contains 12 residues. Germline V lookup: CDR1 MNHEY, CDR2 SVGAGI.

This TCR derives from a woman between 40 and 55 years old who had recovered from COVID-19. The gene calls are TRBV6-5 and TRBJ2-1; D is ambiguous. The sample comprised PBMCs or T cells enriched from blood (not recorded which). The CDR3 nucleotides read TGTGCCAGCAGCCTGCCAGGCAATGAGCAGTTCTTC. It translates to CASSLPGNEQFF.